These 5 T cell receptor beta chains came from one sample sequenced in a study of cytomegalovirus exposure and HLA in healthy donors. PCR employed 60 Vbeta and 13 Jbeta primers. Measured with immunoSEQ multiplex PCR; TCRdb has only the in-frame clones, and not every one. The table lists 150,000 to 200,000 clones. Sequenced: PBMCs. These receptors all come from a woman aged 18-29 years in good health and CMV-seropositive.

The chain recombines TRBV27 with TRBJ1-2; 10 bases match TRBD1. The CDR3 extends over 13 amino acids. The V segment lost 9 bases and the J segment 8 bases; nucleotides outside the gene matches: 9. From germline, CDR1 is MNHEY and CDR2 SMNVEV (reference sequence). Written as DNA, the CDR3 is TGTGCCAGTGGGACAGGGGTGGGGTGGGGCTACACCTTC. Translated, it gives CASGTGVGWGYTF.

The rearrangement links TRBV6-5 to TRBJ1-1, with a tentative D call TRBD1 (5 bases). V lost 2 bases and J 13 bases, leaving 17 bases between the germline ends. Germline loops: CDR1 MNHEY, CDR2 SVGAGI. This CDR3 is 13 amino acids long. This CDR3 is CASSYLPTATGFF. Written as DNA, the CDR3 is TGTGCCAGCAGTTACCTCCCGACCGCCACAGGTTTCTTT.

V is TRBV29-1 and J is TRBJ2-3, with 8 bases lining up with TRBD2. Trimming at V came to 8 bases and at J to 2 bases, leaving 12 bases not matched to a gene. Germline assignment: CDR1 SQVTM and CDR2 ANQGSEA. The CDR3 runs 15 residues. In DNA form, the CDR3 reads TGCAGCTTCTACGGTTCGCGGGAGGTCACAGATACGCAGTATTTT. Translating it yields CSFYGSREVTDTQYF.

Details on this clone: The sample holds other DNA sequences that translate to the same CDR3. The chain carries TRBV30 and TRBJ1-5; D not resolved. The CDR3 sequence is 13 residues long. Germline-derived CDR1 and CDR2 are GTSNPN and SVGIG (reference sequence). V was trimmed by 0 bases and J by 2 bases, leaving 5 bases between them. The CDR3 loop is CAWSVTGNQPQHF. As DNA, the CDR3 is TGTGCCTGGAGTGTAACAGGCAATCAGCCCCAGCATTTT.

The chain joins TRBV6-5 to TRBJ1-1; TRBD1 agrees at 9 bases. V trimming: 4 bases; J trimming: 2 bases; junction bases outside the gene matches: 8. Germline lookup yields CDR1 MNHEY and CDR2 SVGAGI. This CDR3 contains 16 residues. The chain's CDR3 is CASSFIPGQGNTEAFF. As DNA, the CDR3 is TGTGCCAGCAGTTTTATCCCGGGACAGGGAAACACTGAAGCTTTCTTT.